These 28 T cell receptor beta chains were all obtained from the same sample, sequenced in a study of T cells in Graves' hyperthyroidism and ophthalmopathy. Template material for amplifying TCR beta CDR3 regions consisted of RNA transcripts. TCR CDR3 regions were first amplified by RT-PCR with HTBI primers. TCRdb used MiXCR to reprocess the multiplex PCR reads, holding one entry per CDR3 protein. The table has 360,000 or so distinct CDR3 sequences, roughly 15% seen once; the top ten hold roughly a fifth. Source material: blood. The source is a woman between 55 and 75 years old with Graves' ophthalmopathy.

This clonotype was found many times. The rearrangement joins TRBV28 to TRBJ2-1, with D possibly TRBD1 on 5 matching bases. The germline V gene has CDR1 MDHEN and CDR2 SYDVKM. The V gene lost 5 bases and the J gene lost 7 bases, with 15 bases spanning the gap. CDR3 size: 14 residues. The CDR3 sequence is CASSQGGLGNEQFF. The CDR3 DNA reads as TGTGCCAGCAGTCAGGGCGGTCTGGGAAATGAGCAGTTCTTC.

The chain is built from TRBV6-1 and TRBJ1-4, with 7 positions matching TRBD1. Germline lookup yields CDR1 MNHNS and CDR2 SASEGT. The junction had 9 bases not matched to a gene; V was cut back by 3 bases and J by 11 bases. The CDR3 consists of 14 residues. CDR3 nucleotides: TGTGCCAGCAGTGATTGGGACAGAATGAGGAAACTGTTTTTT. Translation: CASSDWDRMRKLFF.

The gene calls are TRBV9 and TRBJ2-1; the D gene is possibly TRBD2 (5 bases). CDR3 length: 15 amino acids. Germline V gene sequence: CDR1 SGDLS, CDR2 YYNGEE. The V and J ends lost 0 bases and 2 bases respectively, with 9 bases between them. The CDR3 DNA follows: TGTGCCAGCAGCGTAGGAGGGAGCGCCTACAATGAGCAGTTCTTC. Translated, it gives CASSVGGSAYNEQFF.

This clonotype was seen repeatedly, ten times or more. The rearrangement joins TRBV20-1 to TRBJ1-5; D is unresolved. This CDR3 contains 12 residues. Deletions cut 3 bases from V and 5 bases from J, with 8 bases between. The germline CDR1 and CDR2 sequences are DFQATT and SNEGSKA (reference sequence). The CDR3 region has the DNA TGCAGTGCTAGTGTGGCTTATCAGCCCCAGCATTTT. This sequence encodes CSASVAYQPQHF.

This clonotype was detected many times. V usage is TRBV2 and J usage is TRBJ2-7; TRBD1 agrees at 8 bases. Trimming cost V 6 bases and J 4 bases; bases outside gene matches: 8. The CDR3 has 14 residues. Germline loops: CDR1 SNHLY, CDR2 FYNNEI. The CDR3 nucleotides are TGTGCCAGCAGCTTCAGGGGGCCCGAGTACGAGCAGTACTTC. Protein sequence: CASSFRGPEYEQYF. The entire variable domain, with the rest obtained from reference TRBV2 and TRBJ2-7, is as follows: EPEVTQTPSHQVTQMGQEVILRCVPISNHLYFYWYRQILGQKVEFLVSFYNNEISEKSEIFDDQFSVERPDGSNFTLKIRSTKLEDSAMYFCASSFRGPEYEQYFGPGTRLTVT.

This clonotype appeared many times. V and J are TRBV7-9 and TRBJ2-5; possible D gene TRBD2, 6 bases. Trimming cost V 4 bases and J 5 bases, with 11 bases left between them. CDR3 size: 13 residues. Germline CDR1 is SEHNR and CDR2 is FQNEAQ (reference sequence). The CDR3 region has the DNA TGTGCCAGCAGCTCCACGGAGGGGGAGACCCAGTACTTC. Its protein is CASSSTEGETQYF.

This clonotype was seen at least ten times. The V gene is TRBV30, the J gene TRBJ1-1; the D gene is possibly TRBD1 (5 bases). CDR3 size: 14 residues. V lost 2 bases and J 4 bases, leaving 14 bases between the germline ends. The germline gives CDR1 GTSNPN, CDR2 SVGIG (reference sequence). CDR3 loop: CAWSLGRSGTEAFF. CDR3 DNA: TGTGCCTGGAGTCTGGGACGATCGGGCACTGAAGCTTTCTTT. Combining the CDR3 with reference TRBV30 and TRBJ1-1 gives the whole variable domain SQTIHQWPATLVQPVGSPLSLECTVEGTSNPNLYWYRQAAGRGLQLLFYSVGIGQISSEVPQNLSASRPQDRQFILSSKKLLLSDSGFYLCAWSLGRSGTEAFFGQGTRLTVV.

This clonotype came up many times. This sequence joins TRBV5-1 and TRBJ2-1; 8 bases are shared with TRBD2. From germline, CDR1 is SGHRS and CDR2 YFSETQ. This CDR3 is 14 amino acids long. Trimming at V came to 6 bases and at J to 9 bases, leaving 11 bases not matched to a gene. The CDR3 DNA reads TGCGCCAGCAATCTGGGAACGGGAGGGCGTGAGCAGTTCTTC. It specifies CASNLGTGGREQFF.

This clonotype was detected only a few times. The rearrangement joins TRBV10-3 to TRBJ2-2; D is perhaps TRBD1 (7 bases). Germline loops: CDR1 ENHRY, CDR2 SYGVKD. The CDR3 covers 17 residues. V was shortened by 2 bases and J by 0 bases, with 13 bases between the two germline ends. Here the CDR3 DNA reads TGTGCCATCAGTGAGGGGAGGACAGGCTCGAACACCGGGGAGCTGTTTTTT. Its translation is CAISEGRTGSNTGELFF.

This clonotype was picked up many times. This chain uses TRBV10-3 with TRBJ2-7, with 11 bases lining up with TRBD1. CDR3 size: 13 residues. Germline CDR1 and CDR2: ENHRY and SYGVKD. V was clipped by 10 bases and J by 4 bases; unmatched bases: 6. CDR3 nucleotide sequence: TGTGCCACGGGGGGACAGGGGGGATACGAGCAGTACTTC. Translated: CATGGQGGYEQYF.

This clonotype was observed at least ten times. The rearrangement links TRBV2 to TRBJ2-1, with D possibly matching TRBD2 (6 bases). Germline CDR1 is SNHLY and CDR2 is FYNNEI. V dropped 8 bases and J dropped 7 bases, with 15 bases sitting between them. CDR3 length: 13 residues. This CDR3 is CASVGGVGNEQFF. The CDR3 DNA sequence: TGTGCCAGCGTCGGGGGAGTGGGTAATGAGCAGTTCTTC.

In its sample, this clonotype was seen many times. This chain connects TRBV27 to TRBJ2-5, with D perhaps matching TRBD2 (5 bases). Trimming cost V 7 bases and J 4 bases, with 19 bases left between them. The CDR3 totals 15 residues. The germline gives CDR1 MNHEY, CDR2 SMNVEV (reference sequence). CDR3 residues: CASTPSGSGRETQYF. CDR3 bases: TGTGCCAGCACGCCTTCGGGTTCGGGAAGAGAGACCCAGTACTTC.

In its sample, this clonotype was seen a few times. V and J are TRBV6-1 and TRBJ2-1; possible D gene TRBD2, 5 bases. V lost 5 bases, J lost 1 base, and 9 bases lay in between. Germline CDR1 and CDR2: MNHNS and SASEGT. This CDR3 is 14 amino acids long. CDR3: CASSSEGSYNEQFF. In DNA form, the CDR3 reads TGTGCCAGCAGTTCTGAGGGTTCCTACAATGAGCAGTTCTTC.

V and J are TRBV6-1 and TRBJ2-2; the D is unclear. Germline lookup yields CDR1 MNHNS and CDR2 SASEGT. The CDR3 contains 13 residues. Deletions cut 5 bases from V and 5 bases from J, with 9 bases between. CDR3 coding DNA: TGTGCCAGCAGTTCCATTACGACCGGGGAGCTGTTTTTT. This codes for CASSSITTGELFF.

This clonotype showed up many times. The chain joins TRBV9 to TRBJ2-1; no clear D gene. Germline V gene data show CDR1 as SGDLS and CDR2 as YYNGEE. V lost 0 bases to trimming and J lost 3 bases, with 7 bases between them. CDR3 length: 14 amino acids. The CDR3 sequence: CASSVGPDYNEQFF. The CDR3 region has the DNA TGTGCCAGCAGCGTAGGCCCGGACTACAATGAGCAGTTCTTC.

The chain links TRBV7-9 to TRBJ2-3; D call uncertain. The CDR3 loop spans 14 amino acids. In germline, CDR1 is SEHNR, CDR2 FQNEAQ (reference sequence). V lost 3 bases to trimming and J lost 0 bases, with 7 bases between them. For the CDR3, the DNA is TGTGCCAGCAGCTTCACAGTTAGCACAGATACGCAGTATTTT. It translates to CASSFTVSTDTQYF.

This clonotype was seen many times. The chain joins TRBV15 to TRBJ1-6, with 9 bases matching TRBD1. The CDR3 totals 16 residues. Germline CDR1 is LNHNV and CDR2 is YYDKDF (reference sequence). V lost 3 bases and J lost 9; bases outside the gene matches: 9. The CDR3 region is CATSRGDRVAISPLHF. As DNA, the CDR3 is TGTGCCACCAGCAGGGGGGACAGGGTAGCAATTTCACCCCTCCACTTT.

This clonotype was recorded many times. V usage is TRBV7-6 and J usage is TRBJ2-7; D possibly corresponds to TRBD1 (6 bases). Per the germline V gene, CDR1 is SGHVS and CDR2 is FNYEAQ. V was trimmed by 1 base and J by 3 bases, leaving 10 bases between them. The CDR3 sequence is 14 residues long. CDR3 protein: CASSLEGDHYEQYF. In nucleotides, the CDR3 is TGTGCCAGCAGCTTAGAGGGGGACCACTACGAGCAGTACTTC.

This clonotype was seen ten or more times. The J gene is TRBJ1-5, the V gene TRBV3-1; D may be TRBD1 (6 bases). The V gene lost 1 base and the J gene lost 3 bases, with 13 bases spanning the gap. Germline V gene lookup returns CDR1 LGHDT and CDR2 YNNKEL (reference sequence). There are 16 residues in the CDR3. The CDR3 coding sequence is TGTGCCAGCAGCCAAGGTACAGGGAGCCTCAATCAGCCCCAGCATTTT. Its protein is CASSQGTGSLNQPQHF.

CDR3 in DNA: TGTGCCAGCAGTACCAGGACAGGGAAGCCCGGGGAGCTGTTTTTT. Its translation is CASSTRTGKPGELFF. The chain is built from TRBV6-1 and TRBJ2-2; 8 nucleotides align to TRBD1. Germline CDR1 MNHNS, CDR2 SASEGT. The CDR3 runs 15 residues. V lost 5 bases, J lost 6 bases, and 8 bases stayed unmatched.

Concerning this clonotype: A much larger clone lies a single base off, so this may be a read error. The gene calls are TRBV7-9 and TRBJ2-1; D gene ambiguous. V was clipped by 5 bases and J by 7 bases, with 9 bases between them. The CDR3 is 12 residues long. Per germline, CDR1 SEHNR and CDR2 FQNEAQ (reference sequence). The CDR3 sequence is CASSLSSNEQFF. The CDR3, as DNA: TGTGCCAGCAGCCTAAGTAGTAATGAGCAGTTCTTC.

Ten or more counts support this clonotype. The gene calls are TRBV9 and TRBJ1-1; D perhaps matches TRBD1 (5 bases). The V end lost 0 bases, the J end lost 5 bases, and 8 bases lay between the germline ends. CDR1 is SGDLS and CDR2 is YYNGEE in the germline V gene. There are 13 residues in the CDR3. The CDR3 sequence is CASSVAEGTEAFF. The CDR3 nucleotides read TGTGCCAGCAGCGTAGCGGAGGGGACTGAAGCTTTCTTT. Together with reference TRBV9 and TRBJ1-1, the CDR3 gives the full variable domain: DSGVTQTPKHLITATGQRVTLRCSPRSGDLSVYWYQQSLDQGLQFLIQYYNGEERAKGNILERFSAQQFPDLHSELNLSSLELGDSALYFCASSVAEGTEAFFGQGTRLTVV.

This clonotype was counted ten times or more. The chain employs TRBV30 and TRBJ1-5; no clear D gene. CDR1 is GTSNPN and CDR2 is SVGIG in the germline V gene (reference sequence). This CDR3 has 12 residues. Trimming shortened V by 2 bases and J by 5 bases, and 7 bases separated the two germline ends. CDR3 DNA sequence: TGTGCCTGGAGTCCCCCCCATCAGCCCCAGCATTTT. Translation: CAWSPPHQPQHF.

This clonotype has at least ten counts. V is TRBV2 and J is TRBJ1-5; tentatively, D is TRBD1 (6 bases). V was clipped by 5 bases and J by 7 bases, with 21 bases between them. The germline CDR1 and CDR2 sequences are SNHLY and FYNNEI. This CDR3 region has 16 residues. This CDR3 is CASSQYGRGSGQPQHF. CDR3 nucleotide sequence: TGTGCCAGCAGTCAATACGGCAGGGGATCGGGGCAGCCCCAGCATTTT. Complete variable domain (other parts from reference TRBV2 and TRBJ1-5): EPEVTQTPSHQVTQMGQEVILRCVPISNHLYFYWYRQILGQKVEFLVSFYNNEISEKSEIFDDQFSVERPDGSNFTLKIRSTKLEDSAMYFCASSQYGRGSGQPQHFGDGTRLSIL.

The table lists this clonotype with a few counts. The chain couples TRBV10-3 to TRBJ1-5; D is ambiguous. The germline V and J ends were trimmed by 10 bases and 3 bases, with 19 bases remaining between them. This CDR3 has 15 residues. Germline CDR1 reads ENHRY; CDR2 reads SYGVKD. For the CDR3, the DNA is TGTGCCACCCAGGCTCACCAAAGCACCAATCAGCCCCAGCATTTT. Translated: CATQAHQSTNQPQHF.

This clonotype was observed a single time. CDR3 loop: CASGAGGDTQYF. The DNA for the CDR3 is TGTGCCAGCGGGGCCGGGGGAGATACGCAGTATTTT. The V gene is TRBV12-3 or TRBV12-4, the J gene TRBJ2-3, with a possible D match to TRBD2 (6 bases). The CDR3 extends over 12 amino acids. Trimming stripped 8 bases from V and 5 bases from J, with 11 bases between.

The chain carries TRBV10-3 and TRBJ1-5; D possibly corresponds to TRBD1 (6 bases). From germline, CDR1 is ENHRY and CDR2 SYGVKD. CDR3 length: 13 amino acids. Trimming pared 0 bases from V and 14 bases from J, leaving 14 bases between. The CDR3 region has the DNA TGTGCCATCAGTGAGTCGATGAAGGGGGGTGAGCATTTT. Residues: CAISESMKGGEHF.

There are a few counts of this clonotype. This CDR3 reads CASSTKGAGDEKLFF. The DNA of the CDR3 is TGTGCCAGCAGTACTAAGGGGGCCGGTGATGAAAAACTGTTTTTT. The rearrangement joins TRBV28 to TRBJ1-4, with 7 bases fitting TRBD1. J lost 6 bases, V lost 5 bases, and 9 bases had no gene match. The CDR3 has 15 amino acids. Germline V gene data show CDR1 as MDHEN and CDR2 as SYDVKM. Full variable domain (outside the CDR3, taken from reference TRBV28 and TRBJ1-4): DVKVTQSSRYLVKRTGEKVFLECVQDMDHENMFWYRQDPGLGLRLIYFSYDVKMKEKGDIPEGYSVSREKKERFSLILESASTNQTSMYLCASSTKGAGDEKLFFGSGTQLSVL.